This T cell receptor beta chain was identified in a study of cytomegalovirus exposure and HLA in healthy donors. As for the study in general: Earlier results showed roughly 120 million unique TCR beta sequences derived from 150 million to 200 million T cells.

PCR amplification relied on 60 Vbeta primers (plus 13 Jbeta primers). The repertoire was sequenced with immunoSEQ multiplex PCR; TCRdb's copy has only in-frame clones and lacks some. The sample has roughly 100,000 clones; approximately 81% are singletons. CDR3 length equals 14 residues. Germline values: CDR1 PRHDT, CDR2 FYEKMQ (reference sequence). The germline V and J ends were trimmed by 0 bases and 3 bases, with 9 bases remaining between them. The source material was PBMCs. The sequence was obtained from a man aged 25-40 years in good health and CMV-seronegative. V usage is TRBV13 and J usage is TRBJ2-7; weak D call: TRBD2 (6 bases). The CDR3 DNA reads as TGTGCCAGCAGCTTAGGACTAGCTCGCTACGAGCAGTACTTC. Protein sequence: CASSLGLARYEQYF.